These 7 T cell receptor beta chains came from one sample sequenced in a study of blood T cell repertoires in COVID-19. Sequencing was performed with immunoSEQ multiplex PCR; in TCRdb, only in-frame clones are kept and a portion is missing. The table lists 220,000 or so clones, approximately 86% of them singletons. Specimen: PBMCs or T cells enriched from blood (not recorded which). The source is a woman between 45 and 65 years old with acute COVID-19.

The V call is TRBV27, the J call TRBJ2-1, with 7 bases matching TRBD1. Germline CDR1 and CDR2: MNHEY and SMNVEV (reference sequence). The length of the CDR3 is 15 residues. J gave up 3 bases and V 7 bases, and 9 bases lay outside the gene matches. CDR3 bases: TGTGCCAGCAAAACCGGGACAGCCGTCTACAATGAGCAGTTCTTC. Its protein product is CASKTGTAVYNEQFF.

The chain links TRBV2 to TRBJ2-1, with D perhaps TRBD2 (6 bases). Germline CDR1 is SNHLY and CDR2 is FYNNEI. The CDR3 sequence is 12 residues long. V was trimmed by 7 bases and J by 5 bases, leaving 9 bases between them. The CDR3 nucleotides are TGTGCCAGCAAGGGACTGAACAATGAGCAGTTCTTC. Protein sequence: CASKGLNNEQFF.

The chain couples TRBV18 to TRBJ1-1; D uncertain. Germline CDR1 KGHSH, CDR2 LQKENI. The CDR3 totals 16 residues. V dropped 2 bases and J dropped 0 bases, with 13 bases sitting between them. Here the CDR3 reads CASSPRVNQMNTEAFF. The CDR3 nucleotides read TGTGCCAGCTCACCAAGAGTCAACCAAATGAACACTGAAGCTTTCTTT. The full variable domain, with the rest looked up from reference TRBV18 and TRBJ1-1, is NAGVMQNPRHLVRRRGQEARLRCSPMKGHSHVYWYRQLPEEGLKFMVYLQKENIIDESGMPKERFSAEFPKEGPSILRIQQVVRGDSAAYFCASSPRVNQMNTEAFFGQGTRLTVV.

This clone has only one observation. This sequence joins TRBV18 and TRBJ2-5; TRBD2 matches 8 bases. The V and J ends lost 6 bases and 1 base, in that order; junction bases with no gene match: 4. Germline CDR1 and CDR2: KGHSH and LQKENI. CDR3 length equals 14 residues. The CDR3 bases are TGTGCCAGCTCGCCCGGGACTAGCCAAGAGACCCAGTACTTC. This encodes CASSPGTSQETQYF.

This rearrangement joins TRBV5-1 to TRBJ2-7; 9 bases agree with TRBD2. The CDR3 runs to 17 residues. The J segment lost 2 bases and the V segment lost 0 bases, leaving 9 bases of the junction unmatched. Germline values: CDR1 SGHRS, CDR2 YFSETQ. The CDR3 nucleotides are TGCGCCAGCAGCTTGGGGGGACTAGCTCTTTTCCCCTACGAGCAGTACTTC. Translation: CASSLGGLALFPYEQYF.

V usage is TRBV28 and J usage is TRBJ1-2; D is unresolved. Germline assignment: CDR1 MDHEN and CDR2 SYDVKM. This CDR3 has 14 residues. The V end was cut by 8 bases, the J end by 4 bases, with 17 bases between. CDR3 in amino acids: CASYAPAPLYGYTF. CDR3 nucleotides: TGTGCCAGCTACGCGCCCGCCCCTCTCTATGGCTACACCTTC.

V gene TRBV9 combines with J gene TRBJ2-1; D is uncertain. The CDR3 contains 13 residues. Germline CDR1 is SGDLS and CDR2 is YYNGEE. The V and J ends lost 3 bases and 6 bases respectively, with 10 bases between them. CDR3 protein: CASSGKSSNEQFF. The CDR3 DNA sequence: TGTGCCAGCAGCGGCAAAAGTAGCAATGAGCAGTTCTTC. Supplemented by reference TRBV9 and TRBJ2-1, the full variable domain reads DSGVTQTPKHLITATGQRVTLRCSPRSGDLSVYWYQQSLDQGLQFLIQYYNGEERAKGNILERFSAQQFPDLHSELNLSSLELGDSALYFCASSGKSSNEQFFGPGTRLTVL.